This TCR beta chain was identified in a study of glioma-infiltrating T cells. V dropped 5 bases and J dropped 6 bases, with 5 bases sitting between them. Germline values: CDR1 SGHTA, CDR2 FQGNSA. The CDR3 spans 11 residues. This clonotype appeared many times. Using RNA template, CDR3s of TCR alpha and beta were amplified with iRepertoire arm-PCR. TCRdb used MiXCR to reprocess the multiplex PCR reads, holding one entry per CDR3 protein. Of under 200,000 distinct CDR3 sequences in the sample, around 40% are singletons; the top ten hold roughly 5.2%. The chain has TRBV7-2 and TRBJ2-4; D gene uncertain. The material sequenced was glioma tissue, nonneoplastic brain tissue, or PBMCs (not recorded which). The receptor was isolated from a human donor with low-grade glioma or glioblastoma, undergoing nonglioma brain surgery, or in good health (not recorded which). The CDR3 here is CASSQLNIQYF. In nucleotides, the CDR3 is TGTGCCAGCAGCCAGTTAAACATTCAGTACTTC. Filled out from reference TRBV7-2 and TRBJ2-4, the complete variable domain reads GAGVSQSPSNKVTEKGKDVELRCDPISGHTALYWYRQSLGQGLEFLIYFQGNSAPDKSGLPSDRFSAERTGGSVSTLTIQRTQQEDSAVYLCASSQLNIQYFGAGTRLSVL.